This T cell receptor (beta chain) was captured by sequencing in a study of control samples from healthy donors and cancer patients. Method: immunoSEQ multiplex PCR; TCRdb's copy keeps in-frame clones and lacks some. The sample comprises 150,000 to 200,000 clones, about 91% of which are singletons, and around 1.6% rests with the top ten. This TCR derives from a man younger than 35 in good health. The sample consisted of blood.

CDR3: CASSIFTGTGFNSPLHF. The CDR3 nucleotides are TGTGCCAGCAGCATATTTACCGGGACAGGGTTTAATTCACCCCTCCACTTT. The chain couples TRBV5-4 to TRBJ1-6; TRBD1 agrees at 9 bases. CDR1 and CDR2 from the germline V gene are SGHNT and YYREEE (reference sequence). The CDR3 is 17 amino acids. V shed 4 bases, J shed 6 bases, and the junction held 11 bases outside the gene matches.